The 20 T cell receptor beta chains listed next were all sequenced from one sample in a study of blood T cells in healthy people across ages. A J-beta primer mix and a sample-barcoded 5' primer were used in a second PCR of roughly 7 to 12 cycles. TCRdb passed the 5' RACE reads through MiXCR, listing each CDR3 protein once. The sample yields 1.5 million to 2 million distinct CDR3 sequences, roughly 28% seen once. The sequenced material came from blood. The receptors shown here come from a woman in her twenties or thirties in good health.

This clonotype was detected once. The chain joins TRBV7-9 to TRBJ2-3; D is uncertain. V was shortened by 4 bases and J by 2 bases, with 10 bases between the two germline ends. The germline gives CDR1 SEHNR, CDR2 FQNEAQ (reference sequence). This CDR3 is built from 14 residues. This chain's CDR3 is CASSSQYPTDTQYF. The CDR3 DNA sequence: TGTGCCAGCAGCTCCCAATATCCCACAGATACGCAGTATTTT.

The genes are TRBV10-3 and TRBJ1-1; D gene unclear. The CDR3 is 15 amino acids. The germline V gene has CDR1 ENHRY and CDR2 SYGVKD. The V end lost 3 bases, the J end lost 1 base, and 12 bases lay between the germline ends. The CDR3 is CAISDWRGSNTEAFF. CDR3 nucleotides: TGTGCCATCAGTGATTGGAGAGGTTCGAACACTGAAGCTTTCTTT.

A note on this clonotype: The junction departs from the called germline gene at one end, perhaps through a read error. V and J are TRBV5-1 and TRBJ2-1; D is undetermined. The germline gives CDR1 SGHRS, CDR2 YFSETQ. The length of the CDR3 is 14 residues. CDR3 sequence (DNA): TGCGCCAGCGCCGGCTTAAACTCCTACAGTGAGCAGTTCTTC. It encodes CASAGLNSYSEQFF.

The chain carries TRBV7-2 and TRBJ2-1, with 10 positions matching TRBD2. The junction had 12 bases not matched to a gene; V was cut back by 5 bases and J by 2 bases. The CDR3 extends over 18 amino acids. Germline V lookup: CDR1 SGHTA, CDR2 FQGNSA. Written as DNA, the CDR3 is TGTGCCAGCAGCCTAGGAGGCAAGCGGGGGGGGACCTACAATGAGCAGTTCTTC. It specifies CASSLGGKRGGTYNEQFF.

This clonotype showed up just a few times. The CDR3 protein is CASSLTTRGTNEKLFF. CDR3 nucleotides: TGTGCCAGCAGCTTAACAACAAGAGGGACTAATGAAAAACTGTTTTTT. J is TRBJ1-4 and V is TRBV7-9, with D uncertain. Trimming shortened V by 2 bases and J by 2 bases, and 12 bases separated the two germline ends. The CDR3 consists of 16 residues. The germline V gene encodes CDR1 SEHNR and CDR2 FQNEAQ (reference sequence). The full variable domain, in which reference TRBV7-9 and TRBJ1-4 provide the parts outside the CDR3, is DTGVSQNPRHKITKRGQNVTFRCDPISEHNRLYWYRQTLGQGPEFLTYFQNEAQLEKSRLLSDRFSAERPKGSFSTLEIQRTEQGDSAMYLCASSLTTRGTNEKLFFGSGTQLSVL.

This clonotype came up a few times. This chain connects TRBV20-1 to TRBJ2-2; D is possibly TRBD2 (5 bases). Between the trimmed V and J ends, which lost 0 bases and 0 bases, there was a span of 5 bases. The CDR3 contains 14 residues. The germline CDR1 and CDR2 sequences are DFQATT and SNEGSKA (reference sequence). CDR3 bases: TGCAGTGCTAGAGAGAGGGCGAACACCGGGGAGCTGTTTTTT. This codes for CSARERANTGELFF.

The chain joins TRBV7-2 to TRBJ2-3; D is perhaps TRBD2 (6 bases). The CDR3 is 15 residues long. V was clipped by 5 bases and J by 2 bases, with 14 bases between them. The germline V gene encodes CDR1 SGHTA and CDR2 FQGNSA. The CDR3 spells CASSEAGDYTDTQYF. The CDR3 bases are TGTGCCAGCAGCGAAGCGGGTGACTACACAGATACGCAGTATTTT.

This clonotype has a single count. Germline is not matched at one junction end, which may reflect a read error. This chain connects TRBV5-1 to TRBJ2-1; TRBD1 agrees at 10 bases. CDR3 length equals 16 residues. The germline gives CDR1 SGHRS, CDR2 YFSETQ. The CDR3 region is CAGSLSGTGVGNEQFF. The DNA for the CDR3 is TGCGCCGGCAGCTTGTCTGGGACAGGGGTCGGTAATGAGCAGTTCTTC.

This clonotype was observed at least ten times. The genes are TRBV6-2 or TRBV6-3 and TRBJ2-7; 7 positions agree with TRBD1. With 8 bases clipped from V and 5 bases from J, the junction kept 9 bases outside the gene matches. Germline values: CDR1 MNHEY, CDR2 SVGEGT. The CDR3 is made up of 13 amino acids. The CDR3 reads CASQTGSKNEQYF. The CDR3 DNA follows: TGTGCCAGCCAGACAGGGAGCAAGAACGAGCAGTACTTC.

CDR3 DNA sequence: TGCGCCAGCAGCTCGACGGGGGGCTCTTGGACCTACGAGCAGTACTTC. As protein: CASSSTGGSWTYEQYF. The V and J genes are TRBV5-1 and TRBJ2-5; possibly TRBD2 for D (7 bases). Matching the DNA end better, TRBJ2-7 makes the J call doubtful. The CDR3 loop spans 16 amino acids. Germline V gives CDR1 SGHRS, CDR2 YFSETQ.

In this sample, this clonotype turned up a few times. This chain joins TRBV29-1 and TRBJ2-1, with no clear D. The CDR3 length is 13 residues. V gave up 3 bases and J gave up 0 bases, with 6 bases separating them. The germline V gene encodes CDR1 SQVTM and CDR2 ANQGSEA. CDR3 in DNA: TGCAGCGTTGAGATCAGCTCCTACAATGAGCAGTTCTTC. This sequence encodes CSVEISSYNEQFF.

This clonotype was counted ten times or more. V is TRBV2 and J is TRBJ1-2, with D unclear. Germline V CDR1 and CDR2: SNHLY, FYNNEI. The CDR3 is 12 amino acids. V was trimmed by 5 bases and J by 4 bases, leaving 8 bases between them. This chain's CDR3 is CASSRESYGYTF. The DNA of the CDR3 is TGTGCCAGCAGTAGGGAAAGCTATGGCTACACCTTC.

This clonotype was seen more than once but under ten times. The chain employs TRBV15 and TRBJ2-7, with D tentatively TRBD2 (5 bases). The CDR3 covers 17 residues. The germline gives CDR1 LNHNV, CDR2 YYDKDF (reference sequence). The V end lost 5 bases, the J end lost 6 bases, and 26 bases lay between the germline ends. CDR3 in amino acids: CATSAPGGGRALTEQYF. The CDR3 DNA is TGTGCCACCAGCGCCCCAGGAGGTGGGCGGGCCCTGACCGAGCAGTACTTC.

About this clonotype itself: The final CDR3 position lacks the conserved phenylalanine or tryptophan, pointing to a likely read error. This CDR3 is CASRAQGANEKLFC. As DNA, the CDR3 is TGCGCCAGCAGGGCACAGGGGGCGAACGAAAAACTGTTTTGT. The rearrangement joins TRBV5-1 to TRBJ1-4; 9 nucleotides line up with TRBD1. Germline V CDR1 and CDR2: SGHRS, YFSETQ. J lost 8 bases, V lost 5 bases, and 7 bases had no gene match. CDR3 length: 14 amino acids.

This clonotype appeared once. The gene calls are TRBV19 and TRBJ1-5; D is ambiguous. Germline loops: CDR1 LNHDA, CDR2 SQIVND (reference sequence). Trimming shortened V by 5 bases and J by 5 bases, and 13 bases separated the two germline ends. The CDR3 loop spans 14 amino acids. This CDR3 reads CASSVYSADQPQHF. The CDR3 DNA is TGTGCCAGTAGTGTATATAGCGCGGATCAGCCCCAGCATTTT.

Regarding this clonotype: A read error is possible here, since a much larger clone lies one base away. V gene TRBV28 combines with J gene TRBJ2-1, with 8 bases lining up with TRBD1. This CDR3 has 15 amino acids. Per germline, CDR1 MDHEN and CDR2 SYDVKM. V trimming: 8 bases; J trimming: 5 bases; junction bases outside the gene matches: 11. In DNA form, the CDR3 reads TGTGCCAGCGGGCCGTGGGGACAGGTGAACAATGAGCAGTTCTTC. As protein: CASGPWGQVNNEQFF.

The chain has TRBV2 and TRBJ1-6; D might be TRBD1 (5 bases). Germline-derived CDR1 and CDR2 are SNHLY and FYNNEI. V lost 4 bases and J 0 bases, leaving 10 bases between the germline ends. The CDR3 runs 16 residues. The CDR3 sequence: CASSGRQSSYNSPLHF. CDR3 nucleotides: TGTGCCAGCAGTGGGCGACAGAGCTCCTATAATTCACCCCTCCACTTT.

This CDR3 reads CASGLNPGEKLFF. The CDR3 DNA reads as TGTGCCAGCGGATTAAACCCTGGAGAAAAACTGTTTTTT. This chain links TRBV12-3 or TRBV12-4 with TRBJ1-4; the D is unclear. This CDR3 comprises 13 residues. V lost 8 bases to trimming and J lost 8 bases, with 15 bases between them.

The J gene is TRBJ2-2, the V gene TRBV15; 8 positions match TRBD1. The junction had 10 bases not matched to a gene; V was cut back by 1 base and J by 6 bases. This CDR3 region has 17 residues. Germline V gives CDR1 LNHNV, CDR2 YYDKDF (reference sequence). CDR3 nucleotides: TGTGCCACCAGCAGAGTCGAGGGGACAGGATATCCCGGGGAGCTGTTTTTT. As protein: CATSRVEGTGYPGELFF.

The chain combines TRBV7-2 with TRBJ1-2, with a possible D match to TRBD1 (5 bases). CDR1 SGHTA and CDR2 FQGNSA come from the germline V gene. CDR3 length: 14 amino acids. Between the trimmed V and J ends, which lost 0 bases and 4 bases, there was a span of 9 bases. This CDR3 reads CASSLAAGGYGYTF. In nucleotides, the CDR3 is TGTGCCAGCAGCTTAGCTGCCGGGGGCTATGGCTACACCTTC.